The 21 T cell receptor beta chains below come from one sample, sequenced in a study of T cell responses to AZD1222 COVID-19 vaccine. The repertoire was sequenced with immunoSEQ multiplex PCR; TCRdb's copy has only in-frame clones and lacks some. The sample yields about 120,000 clones, around 85% seen once. The sequences come from peripheral blood, collected on day 0 of AZD1222 vaccination. The receptors were sampled from an adult in good health.

DNA for the CDR3: TGTGCCAGCAGCCCGGGACTAGCGGTCTACAATGAGCAGTTCTTC. Protein product: CASSPGLAVYNEQFF. The rearrangement links TRBV7-6 to TRBJ2-1, with 11 bases matching TRBD2. The CDR3 runs to 15 residues. Germline V gene lookup returns CDR1 SGHVS and CDR2 FNYEAQ. Trimming removed 5 bases from V and 3 bases from J; junction bases left unmatched: 3.

Details on this clone: At one end the junction does not follow the germline gene, possibly because of a read error. The same CDR3 arises from other DNA sequences in this sample as well. The genes are TRBV11-2 and TRBJ1-4; a possible D gene is TRBD1 (6 bases). The CDR3 runs to 15 residues. The germline gives CDR1 SGHAT, CDR2 FQNNGV. In nucleotides, the CDR3 is TGTGCTAGCAGCTCGGGGGGCAGCCTTAATGAAAAACTGTTTTTT. Amino acids: CASSSGGSLNEKLFF.

The chain carries TRBV7-2 and TRBJ1-2; a weak D match, TRBD1 (5 bases). CDR1 is SGHTA, CDR2 FQGNSA, per germline. The germline V and J ends were trimmed by 1 base and 7 bases, with 10 bases remaining between them. This CDR3 region has 13 residues. The CDR3 nucleotides read TGTGCCAGCAGCTTAGGGGGCGCAAGTGGCTACACCTTC. Its translation is CASSLGGASGYTF. Full variable domain (remainder filled in from reference TRBV7-2 and TRBJ1-2): GAGVSQSPSNKVTEKGKDVELRCDPISGHTALYWYRQSLGQGLEFLIYFQGNSAPDKSGLPSDRFSAERTGGSVSTLTIQRTQQEDSAVYLCASSLGGASGYTFGSGTRLTVV.

This chain joins TRBV12-3 or TRBV12-4 and TRBJ1-2; possibly TRBD1 for D (6 bases). Trimming cost V 6 bases and J 9 bases, with 11 bases left between them. This CDR3 spans 11 amino acids. The DNA of the CDR3 is TGTGCCAGCAGACAAGGGGGAAGCTACACCTTC. It translates to CASRQGGSYTF.

This CDR3 is CASSQPGQWETQYF. The CDR3 region has the DNA TGTGCCAGCAGCCAACCGGGACAATGGGAGACCCAGTACTTC. The gene calls are TRBV3-1 (or the pseudogene TRBV3-2) and TRBJ2-5, with D tentatively TRBD1 (6 bases). The CDR3 spans 14 residues. The germline CDR1 and CDR2 sequences are LGHDT and YNNKEL (reference sequence). Deletions cut 2 bases from V and 5 bases from J, with 12 bases between.

The chain recombines TRBV7-4 with TRBJ2-3; 9 nucleotides line up with TRBD2. Germline-derived CDR1 and CDR2 are SGHVT and SQSDAQ. V dropped 5 bases and J dropped 2; count of bases not matched to a gene: 8. CDR3 length equals 16 residues. This chain's CDR3 is CASSGASGAPTDTQYF. In DNA form, the CDR3 reads TGTGCCAGCAGCGGGGCTAGCGGGGCCCCCACAGATACGCAGTATTTT.

This chain links TRBV27 with TRBJ1-1; no clear D. Trimming took off 7 bases at V and 0 bases at J, with 12 bases between the two ends. Germline CDR1 reads MNHEY; CDR2 reads SMNVEV (reference sequence). The CDR3 contains 14 residues. The CDR3 nucleotides are TGTGCCAGCATACGGCAGCCCATGAACACTGAAGCTTTCTTT. Its protein product is CASIRQPMNTEAFF.

The J gene is TRBJ1-5, the V gene TRBV2, with TRBD1 as a possible D gene (5 bases). V lost 3 bases and J 6 bases, leaving 12 bases between the germline ends. Germline V gene sequence: CDR1 SNHLY, CDR2 FYNNEI. This CDR3 has 14 amino acids. CDR3 in amino acids: CASSDGTLGQPQHF. The CDR3 DNA follows: TGTGCCAGCAGTGATGGGACCTTAGGTCAGCCCCAGCATTTT.

The chain has TRBV7-9 and TRBJ2-7; possible D gene TRBD2, 6 bases. Germline CDR1 SEHNR, CDR2 FQNEAQ (reference sequence). V lost 8 bases and J 6 bases, leaving 20 bases between the germline ends. This CDR3 region has 14 residues. The CDR3 sequence is CASSQWAGTFEQYF. CDR3 nucleotides: TGTGCCAGCTCCCAGTGGGCAGGGACTTTCGAGCAGTACTTC.

This clone has just one count. The chain links TRBV28 to TRBJ1-2; 7 positions agree with TRBD1. CDR3 length: 17 residues. V shed 8 bases and J 8 bases; nucleotides not matched to a gene: 23. Per germline, CDR1 MDHEN and CDR2 SYDVKM. The CDR3 coding sequence is TGTGCCAGCCAGCTAGCCCTAATGACAGGGAGCCTTGGCGGCTACACCTTC. Its protein product is CASQLALMTGSLGGYTF.

This chain joins TRBV6-1 and TRBJ1-4; 9 bases fit TRBD1. Germline CDR1 MNHNS, CDR2 SASEGT. The CDR3 is 18 amino acids. The J segment lost 0 bases and the V segment lost 3 bases, leaving 8 bases of the junction unmatched. For the CDR3, the DNA is TGTGCCAGCAGTGAGCGGGACAGGGAATACACAACTAATGAAAAACTGTTTTTT. It yields the protein CASSERDREYTTNEKLFF.

The chain has TRBV6-5 and TRBJ2-5; a weak D match, TRBD2 (6 bases). The CDR3 loop spans 13 amino acids. Looked up from germline, CDR1 is MNHEY and CDR2 is SVGAGI. Between the trimmed V and J ends, which lost 6 bases and 10 bases, there was a span of 18 bases. The CDR3 loop is CASSFRLDRDQYF. The CDR3 coding sequence is TGTGCCAGCAGCTTCCGACTAGACCGGGACCAGTACTTC.

This clone was seen a handful of times. This sequence joins TRBV19 and TRBJ2-2; 13 bases match TRBD2. Trimming took 3 bases from V and 3 from J; bases not matched to a gene: 7. Per germline, CDR1 LNHDA and CDR2 SQIVND (reference sequence). The CDR3 runs to 18 residues. Here the CDR3 DNA reads TGTGCCAGTAGTATTTTAGGACTAGCGGGGGCTCACACCGGGGAGCTGTTTTTT. This gives the protein CASSILGLAGAHTGELFF.

The chain carries TRBV4-3 and TRBJ1-3; D gene unclear. This CDR3 spans 14 amino acids. CDR1 and CDR2 from the germline V gene are LGHNA and YSLEER. V lost 0 bases to trimming and J lost 4 bases, with 7 bases between them. The chain's CDR3 is CASSQDPRGNTIYF. In DNA form, the CDR3 reads TGCGCCAGCAGCCAAGATCCGCGAGGAAACACCATATATTTT.

The chain combines TRBV6-1 with TRBJ1-2; unclear D gene. The CDR3 is made up of 15 amino acids. The germline V gene has CDR1 MNHNS and CDR2 SASEGT. Trimming took off 1 base at V and 0 bases at J, with 9 bases between the two ends. CDR3 in amino acids: CASSEGRAPNYGYTF. The CDR3 DNA reads as TGTGCCAGCAGTGAAGGGAGGGCCCCTAACTATGGCTACACCTTC.

This chain joins TRBV2 and TRBJ1-5, with 7 bases that match TRBD1. The germline V gene has CDR1 SNHLY and CDR2 FYNNEI. The CDR3 extends over 16 amino acids. The ends lost 3 bases at V and 4 bases at J; junction bases unmatched: 9. The CDR3 protein is CASSEGTGVGNQPQHF. CDR3 nucleotide sequence: TGTGCCAGCAGTGAGGGAACAGGGGTAGGGAATCAGCCCCAGCATTTT.

The chain links TRBV2 to TRBJ1-5, with unresolved D. Germline-derived CDR1 and CDR2 are SNHLY and FYNNEI. V was pared by 4 bases and J by 7 bases, with 14 bases between. This CDR3 contains 14 residues. CDR3 bases: TGTGCCAGCAGTGTTGGAGGAAAAAGCCAGCCCCAGCATTTT. This translates into CASSVGGKSQPQHF.

This chain links TRBV6-2 or TRBV6-3 with TRBJ2-7; no reliable D call. Per the germline V gene, CDR1 is MNHEY and CDR2 is SVGEGT. This CDR3 region has 13 residues. With 5 bases removed from V and 7 bases from J, the gap between germline ends came to 15 bases. The CDR3 region has the DNA TGTGCCAGCAGTCGAAGTTCGGAAGGTGAGCAGTACTTC. Protein sequence: CASSRSSEGEQYF.

This chain joins TRBV12-3 or TRBV12-4 and TRBJ2-2; possibly TRBD2 for D (5 bases). This CDR3 has 12 residues. V was trimmed by 6 bases and J by 5 bases, leaving 7 bases between them. In DNA, the CDR3 is TGTGCCAGCAGCCGGGGTACCGGGGAGCTGTTTTTT. It yields the protein CASSRGTGELFF.

The CDR3 loop reads CASVLTRGPYNEQFF. CDR3 bases: TGCGCCAGCGTTCTGACTCGGGGGCCATACAATGAGCAGTTCTTC. The chain links TRBV10-1 to TRBJ2-1, with D perhaps given as TRBD1 or TRBD2 (6 bases each). Germline-derived CDR1 and CDR2 are WNHNN and SYGVQD (reference sequence). This CDR3 region has 15 residues. V gave up 8 bases and J gave up 4 bases, with 18 bases separating them.

This rearrangement joins TRBV7-8 to TRBJ1-6; D ambiguous. Per germline, CDR1 SGHVS and CDR2 FQNEAQ. This CDR3 region has 17 residues. Trimming took off 5 bases at V and 6 bases at J, with 20 bases between the two ends. For the CDR3, the DNA is TGTGCCAGCAGCCAGCAGCTGGAACGACGGGGTAATTCACCCCTCCACTTT. Translated, it gives CASSQQLERRGNSPLHF.